These T cell receptor beta chains were read from a single sample in a study of early stage breast cancer tumors. TCRdb's table, derived via immunoSEQ multiplex PCR, lists solely in-frame clones and lacks some. The profile shows 50,000 to 65,000 clones, around three quarters of them singletons. Sequencing was done on a sample of blood. The receptors stem from a person younger than 45 with breast cancer. CDR3s include the opening cysteine and the closing phenylalanine or tryptophan. The D gene is left open where the match is weak. Expanded clones are given a class, and other clones once, few, many or no size at all.

j_call v_call d_call clone_size cdr3_aa cdr3_nt
TRBJ2-3 TRBV7-2 . few CASSFVRDTQYF TGTGCCAGCAGCTTCGTCCGAGATACGCAGTATTTT
TRBJ1-2 TRBV7-9 . . CASTPTARGADGYTF TGTGCCAGCACTCCAACAGCGAGGGGCGCGGATGGCTACACCTTC
TRBJ2-7 TRBV6-6 . . CASSYSGAGEQYF TGTGCCAGCAGTTACTCAGGGGCGGGTGAGCAGTACTTC
TRBJ2-3 TRBV19 TRBD2 . CASSSPPGGGRSTDTQYF TGTGCCAGTAGTTCCCCCCCGGGCGGGGGACGTTCCACAGATACGCAGTATTTT
TRBJ2-2 TRBV19 TRBD2 . CASSIEAGATGELFF TGTGCCAGTAGTATAGAGGCGGGAGCCACCGGGGAGCTGTTTTTT
TRBJ2-7 TRBV6-4 . . CASSNRDGDSYEQYF TGTGCCAGCAGTAACCGGGACGGGGACTCCTACGAGCAGTACTTC
TRBJ1-5 TRBV9 TRBD1 . CASSRGQGAQPQHF TGTGCCAGCAGCCGGGGACAGGGAGCTCAGCCCCAGCATTTT
TRBJ2-1 TRBV7-6 TRBD2 . CASSYRSSGSVNEQFF TGTGCCAGCAGCTATCGGAGTAGCGGGAGTGTCAATGAGCAGTTCTTC
TRBJ1-2 TRBV11-2 TRBD1 few CASSLRTGMVGYTF TGTGCCAGCAGCTTAAGGACAGGGATGGTTGGCTACACCTTC
TRBJ1-1 TRBV5-8 . . CASSLEAAEAFF TGTGCCAGCAGCTTGGAAGCAGCCGAAGCTTTCTTT
TRBJ1-2 TRBV5-6 . few CASSLSTEFVTF TGTGCCAGCAGCTTGTCTACCGAATTTGTCACCTTC
TRBJ2-7 TRBV4-2 . . CASSQAAVGSYEQYF TGTGCCAGCAGCCAAGCGGCAGTGGGGAGCTACGAGCAGTACTTC
TRBJ2-5 TRBV10-1 TRBD1 . CASSGGAGGETQYF TGCGCCAGCAGTGGCGGAGCAGGGGGAGAGACCCAGTACTTC
TRBJ2-1 TRBV27 TRBD2 . CASSLTSVLNEQFF TGTGCCAGCAGTTTGACTAGCGTTTTGAATGAGCAGTTCTTC
TRBJ1-1 TRBV18 TRBD1 . CASSPRGRFDTEAFF TGTGCCAGCTCACCCAGGGGGCGATTCGACACTGAAGCTTTCTTT
TRBJ2-1 TRBV29-1 . once CSVEWVSEQFF TGCAGCGTTGAATGGGTGAGTGAGCAGTTCTTC
TRBJ1-1 TRBV5-6 . . CASSLVEGRNTEAFF TGTGCCAGCAGCTTGGTTGAGGGGAGGAACACTGAAGCTTTCTTT
TRBJ2-7 TRBV27 TRBD2 . CASSWGGAGKNYEQYF TGTGCCAGCAGTTGGGGGGGTGCAGGGAAAAACTACGAGCAGTACTTC
TRBJ1-2 TRBV6-5 TRBD1 once CASRYRGSLEGYTF TGTGCCAGCAGATACAGGGGTTCCTTGGAGGGCTACACCTTC
TRBJ2-2 TRBV12-5 . . CASGLEVDGELFF TGTGCTAGTGGTTTGGAGGTGGACGGGGAGCTGTTTTTT
TRBJ2-2 TRBV29-1 TRBD1 . CSARQGDTGELFF TGCAGCGCCCGACAGGGTGACACCGGGGAGCTGTTTTTT
TRBJ2-5 TRBV15 . . CATSKGGEQQETQYF TGTGCCACCAGCAAGGGTGGAGAACAGCAAGAGACCCAGTACTTC
TRBJ2-1 TRBV7-2 . . CASSPGATSVNEQFF TGTGCCAGCAGCCCGGGAGCTACGTCGGTAAATGAGCAGTTCTTC
TRBJ2-1 TRBV10-2 TRBD2 . CASSEGLAGGTYNEQFF TGCGCCAGCAGTGAGGGACTAGCGGGAGGAACTTACAATGAGCAGTTCTTC
TRBJ2-3 TRBV6-5 . . CASSYSESTDTQYF TGTGCCAGCAGTTACTCTGAAAGCACAGATACGCAGTATTTT
TRBJ2-7 TRBV2 . . CASTRAGTGSSYEQYF TGTGCCAGCACCAGGGCCGGAACAGGGAGCTCCTACGAGCAGTACTTC
TRBJ1-1 TRBV19 TRBD1 . CASIWTGRNTEAFF TGTGCCAGTATTTGGACAGGGAGGAACACTGAAGCTTTCTTT
TRBJ2-2 TRBV7-8 TRBD1 . CASSLGTGPGELFF TGTGCCAGCAGCTTAGGGACAGGGCCCGGGGAGCTGTTTTTT
TRBJ1-6 TRBV10-3 . . CAISEGPGESPLHF TGTGCCATCAGTGAGGGTCCCGGGGAATCACCCCTCCACTTT
TRBJ2-4 TRBV19 . . CASSTTRVDIQYF TGTGCCAGTAGTACCACCAGGGTTGACATTCAGTACTTC
TRBJ2-2 TRBV4-3 . . CASSQDPERELFF TGCGCCAGCAGCCAAGATCCGGAGAGGGAGCTGTTTTTT
TRBJ1-2 TRBV30 . . CAWSATRSPGSGYTF TGTGCCTGGAGTGCCACCCGCAGCCCAGGTTCTGGCTACACCTTC